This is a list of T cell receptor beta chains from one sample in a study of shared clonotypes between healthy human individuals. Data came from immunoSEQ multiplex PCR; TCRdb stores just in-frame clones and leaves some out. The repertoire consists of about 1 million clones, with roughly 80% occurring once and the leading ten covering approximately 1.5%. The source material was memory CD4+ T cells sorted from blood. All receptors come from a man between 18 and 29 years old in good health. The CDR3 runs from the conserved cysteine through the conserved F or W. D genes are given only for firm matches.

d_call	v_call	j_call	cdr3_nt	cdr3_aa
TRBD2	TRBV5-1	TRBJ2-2	TGCGCCAGCAGCTTGCAGCGGGGCTCGACCGGGGAGCTGTTTTTT	CASSLQRGSTGELFF
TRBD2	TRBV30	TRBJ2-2	TGTGCCTGGAGTCCGCTAGCGGGAGAGCTGTTTTTT	CAWSPLAGELFF
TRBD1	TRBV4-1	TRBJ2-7	TGCGCCAGCAGCCTGGGACAGGGAAGCTACGAGCAGTACTTC	CASSLGQGSYEQYF
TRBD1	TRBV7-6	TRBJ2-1	TGTGCCAGCAGCTTAGATGACAGGGGCCATGAGCAGTTCTTC	CASSLDDRGHEQFF
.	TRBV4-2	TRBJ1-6	TGTGCCAGCAGCCAAGAATGGGGGAGCTCCTATAATTCACCCCTCCACTTT	CASSQEWGSSYNSPLHF
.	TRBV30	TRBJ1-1	TGTGCCTGGAGTGTAGGCAGGGCGAACACTGAAGCTTTCTTT	CAWSVGRANTEAFF
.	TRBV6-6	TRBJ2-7	TGTGCCAGCAGAGAGCAGAGCTCCTACGAGCAGTACTTC	CASREQSSYEQYF
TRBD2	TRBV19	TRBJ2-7	TGTGCCAGTTCTAAGCAGCGGGAGGGAAACTCCTACGAGCAGTACTTC	CASSKQREGNSYEQYF
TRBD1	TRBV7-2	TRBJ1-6	TGTGCCAGCAGCCTCGCACCGGGACAGGGTACTTCACCCCTCCACTTT	CASSLAPGQGTSPLHF
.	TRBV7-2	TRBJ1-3	TGTGCCAGCAGCGCGACCAGCGGTGGAAACACCATATATTTT	CASSATSGGNTIYF
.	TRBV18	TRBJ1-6	TGTGCCAGCTCACCACCGGGTTGGAATTCACCCCTCCACTTT	CASSPPGWNSPLHF
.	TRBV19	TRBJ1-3	TGTGCCAGTAGTATCATCGATCGGAACTCTGGAAACACCATATATTTT	CASSIIDRNSGNTIYF
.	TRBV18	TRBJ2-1	TGTGCCAGCTCACCACGCTCAGCGATCGGTGAGCAGTTCTTC	CASSPRSAIGEQFF